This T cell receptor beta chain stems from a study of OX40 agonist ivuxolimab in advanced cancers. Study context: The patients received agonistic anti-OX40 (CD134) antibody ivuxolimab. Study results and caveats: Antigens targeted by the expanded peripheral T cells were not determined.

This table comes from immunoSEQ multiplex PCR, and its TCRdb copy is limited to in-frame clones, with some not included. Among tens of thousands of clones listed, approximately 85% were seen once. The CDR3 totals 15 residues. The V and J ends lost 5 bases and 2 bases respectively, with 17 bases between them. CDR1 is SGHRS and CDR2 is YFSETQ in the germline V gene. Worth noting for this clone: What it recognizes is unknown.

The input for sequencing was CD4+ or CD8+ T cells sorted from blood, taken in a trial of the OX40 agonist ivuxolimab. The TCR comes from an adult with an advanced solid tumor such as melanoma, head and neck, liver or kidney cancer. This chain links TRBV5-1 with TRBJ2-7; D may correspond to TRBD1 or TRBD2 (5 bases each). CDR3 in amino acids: CASSLPRDATYEQYF. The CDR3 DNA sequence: TGCGCCAGCAGTTTGCCCCGGGACGCCACCTACGAGCAGTACTTC. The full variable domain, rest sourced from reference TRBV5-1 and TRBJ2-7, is KAGVTQTPRYLIKTRGQQVTLSCSPISGHRSVSWYQQTPGQGLQFLFEYFSETQRNKGNFPGRFSGRQFSNSRSEMNVSTLELGDSALYLCASSLPRDATYEQYFGPGTRLTVT.